Shown below are 20 T cell receptor beta chains from a single sample sequenced in a study of control samples from healthy donors and cancer patients. Using immunoSEQ multiplex PCR, the repertoire was profiled, and TCRdb retains in-frame clones only, with some absent. Of around 110,000 clones in the sample, roughly nine tenths were seen once. Sequenced: PBMCs. These receptors were taken from a woman aged 45-60 years with colorectal cancer.

The CDR3 spells CAISEGRTGRDSPLHF. The CDR3 DNA reads as TGTGCCATCAGTGAGGGTCGGACAGGGCGGGATTCACCCCTCCACTTT. This chain uses TRBV10-3 with TRBJ1-6; 8 nucleotides line up with TRBD1. The junction had 8 bases not matched to a gene; V was cut back by 2 bases and J by 8 bases. CDR3 length: 16 amino acids. In germline, CDR1 is ENHRY, CDR2 SYGVKD.

The genes are TRBV4-1 and TRBJ1-2; possibly TRBD1 for D (5 bases). Germline CDR1 reads MGHRA; CDR2 reads YSYEKL. The CDR3 loop spans 15 amino acids. The V and J ends lost 0 bases and 2 bases respectively, with 10 bases between them. The CDR3 region has the DNA TGCGCCAGCAGCCAAGATATCACAGGAAACTATGGCTACACCTTC. Its translation: CASSQDITGNYGYTF.

This rearrangement joins TRBV6-5 to TRBJ2-3; a possible D gene is TRBD2 (7 bases). Germline values: CDR1 MNHEY, CDR2 SVGAGI. Trimming took off 0 bases at V and 6 bases at J, with 13 bases between the two ends. This CDR3 spans 15 amino acids. Written as DNA, the CDR3 is TGTGCCAGCAGTTACTCGGCGGGGAGGGGGGATACGCAGTATTTT. Translated: CASSYSAGRGDTQYF.

This clone appeared a single time. As DNA, the CDR3 is TGTGCCAGCAGCTCCCGGGACAGGAACACTGAAGCTTTCTTT. Protein sequence: CASSSRDRNTEAFF. The chain joins TRBV7-3 to TRBJ1-1; 7 bases line up with TRBD1. Germline CDR1 reads SGHTA; CDR2 reads FQGTGA. V lost 4 bases, J lost 1 base, and 3 bases stayed unmatched. The CDR3 spans 14 residues.

The genes are TRBV19 and TRBJ1-1, with a weak D call TRBD1 (6 bases). Germline V lookup: CDR1 LNHDA, CDR2 SQIVND (reference sequence). This CDR3 has 12 residues. V shed 7 bases and J shed 5 bases, with 11 bases lying between them. CDR3 loop: CASTQGWTEAFF. The CDR3 DNA sequence: TGTGCCAGTACCCAGGGGTGGACTGAAGCTTTCTTT.

The gene calls are TRBV12-5 and TRBJ2-1, with 11 bases aligning to TRBD2. The germline V gene encodes CDR1 LGHNT and CDR2 FRNRAP. The CDR3 is made up of 16 amino acids. V gave up 3 bases and J gave up 4 bases; unmatched junction bases: 5. The CDR3 here is CASGFVTSGVYNEQFF. The DNA of the CDR3 is TGTGCTAGTGGTTTCGTGACTAGCGGGGTTTACAATGAGCAGTTCTTC.

The chain couples TRBV18 to TRBJ1-3; D ambiguous. The CDR3 has 15 amino acids. Trimming removed 3 bases from V and 2 bases from J, with 11 bases in between. Germline values: CDR1 KGHSH, CDR2 LQKENI. The CDR3 protein is CASSPLLFPGNTIYF. In DNA form, the CDR3 reads TGTGCCAGCTCACCCCTTCTATTCCCTGGAAACACCATATATTTT.

J is TRBJ1-1 and V is TRBV5-1; weak D call: TRBD1 (6 bases). V was cut by 4 bases and J by 0 bases, with 13 bases left in between. CDR1 and CDR2 from the germline V gene are SGHRS and YFSETQ. The CDR3 length is 15 residues. The CDR3 is CASSPGQTMNTEAFF. In nucleotides, the CDR3 is TGCGCCAGCAGCCCCGGACAGACCATGAACACTGAAGCTTTCTTT.

The chain employs TRBV5-8 and TRBJ2-2; D remains unclear. CDR1 is SGHTS and CDR2 is YDEGEE in the germline V gene. The germline V and J ends were trimmed by 3 bases and 5 bases, with 5 bases remaining between them. The CDR3 runs 12 residues. The CDR3, as DNA: TGTGCCAGCAGCTACAAAACCGGGGAGCTGTTTTTT. It yields the protein CASSYKTGELFF.

The rearrangement joins TRBV27 to TRBJ1-2; D gene unclear. CDR3 length: 13 amino acids. V was trimmed by 6 bases and J by 4 bases, leaving 12 bases between them. Looked up from germline, CDR1 is MNHEY and CDR2 is SMNVEV (reference sequence). The CDR3, as DNA: TGTGCCAGCAGGCCCGGCGGCCGCTATGGCTACACCTTC. This encodes CASRPGGRYGYTF.

This chain connects TRBV24-1 to TRBJ1-1; D remains ambiguous. V lost 4 bases, J lost 6 bases, and 5 bases lay in between. There are 11 residues in the CDR3. In germline, CDR1 is KGHDR, CDR2 SFDVKD. The CDR3 nucleotides are TGTGCCACCAGTGACAGTTCTGAAGCTTTCTTT. This gives the protein CATSDSSEAFF.

The chain couples TRBV3-1 (or the pseudogene TRBV3-2) to TRBJ2-3; 11 positions agree with TRBD2. The length of the CDR3 is 16 residues. Germline CDR1 is LGHDT and CDR2 is YNNKEL (reference sequence). V shed 4 bases and J 4 bases; nucleotides not matched to a gene: 7. The CDR3 coding sequence is TGTGCCAGCAGCCTACATAGACTAGCGGGACCAGATACGCAGTATTTT. This sequence encodes CASSLHRLAGPDTQYF.

This rearrangement joins TRBV7-8 to TRBJ2-7, with 8 bases lining up with TRBD2. The CDR3 is 19 residues long. CDR1 and CDR2 (germline): SGHVS, FQNEAQ. The junction had 19 bases not matched to a gene; V was cut back by 5 bases and J by 1 base. CDR3 amino acids: CASSPTRGLEYLWSYEQYF. In DNA, the CDR3 is TGTGCCAGCAGCCCGACCAGGGGACTAGAGTATCTGTGGTCCTACGAGCAGTACTTC.

As DNA, the CDR3 is TGTGCCTGGAGTGCGGCGGGGGTGGCAGATACGCAGTATTTT. As protein: CAWSAAGVADTQYF. This sequence joins TRBV30 and TRBJ2-3; TRBD2 matches at 7 bases. Losses at the gene ends were 1 base for V and 4 bases for J; bases not matched to a gene: 5. The germline CDR1 and CDR2 sequences are GTSNPN and SVGIG (reference sequence). This CDR3 contains 14 residues.

The CDR3 spells CASSVWADTQYF. CDR3 in DNA: TGTGCCAGTAGCGTTTGGGCAGATACGCAGTATTTT. The chain recombines TRBV19 with TRBJ2-3; D is ambiguous. V was cut by 6 bases and J by 4 bases, with 8 bases left in between. CDR3 length: 12 residues. Germline loops: CDR1 LNHDA, CDR2 SQIVND (reference sequence). The full variable domain, with the rest looked up from reference TRBV19 and TRBJ2-3, is DGGITQSPKYLFRKEGQNVTLSCEQNLNHDAMYWYRQDPGQGLRLIYYSQIVNDFQKGDIAEGYSVSREKKESFPLTVTSAQKNPTAFYLCASSVWADTQYFGPGTRLTVL.

In its sample, this clone was seen once. V usage is TRBV7-9 and J usage is TRBJ2-1; no definite D call. V shed 4 bases and J shed 2 bases, with 15 bases lying between them. The CDR3 totals 16 residues. The germline V gene has CDR1 SEHNR and CDR2 FQNEAQ (reference sequence). The CDR3 nucleotides read TGTGCCAGCAGCTACACCGGACCCGCCGCCTACAATGAGCAGTTCTTC. It yields the protein CASSYTGPAAYNEQFF.

In its sample, this clone was seen many times. The rearrangement joins TRBV7-9 to TRBJ2-3; tentative D call: TRBD2 (6 bases). The V end was cut by 1 base, the J end by 4 bases, with 12 bases between. In germline, CDR1 is SEHNR, CDR2 FQNEAQ (reference sequence). The CDR3 contains 15 residues. This CDR3 reads CASSLGWDFADTQYF. DNA for the CDR3: TGTGCCAGCAGCTTAGGGTGGGACTTCGCAGATACGCAGTATTTT.

The chain is built from TRBV11-2 and TRBJ2-5; D gene uncertain. V lost 4 bases and J lost 2, with 11 bases in between. CDR3 length equals 14 residues. Germline V gene lookup returns CDR1 SGHAT and CDR2 FQNNGV. The CDR3 nucleotides read TGTGCCAGCAGCTCGCAGGCCTCACAAGAGACCCAGTACTTC. Amino acids: CASSSQASQETQYF.

The chain carries TRBV10-1 and TRBJ2-2, with D hard to call. The CDR3 sequence is 14 residues long. Germline loops: CDR1 WNHNN, CDR2 SYGVQD (reference sequence). The V end was cut by 0 bases, the J end by 6 bases, with 8 bases between. The CDR3 coding sequence is TGCGCCAGCAGTGAGTCTGGGTCCCCCGGGGAGCTGTTTTTT. This encodes CASSESGSPGELFF.

CDR3 loop: CASSNSHSGTGGQPQHF. CDR3 in DNA: TGTGCCAGTAGTAACTCTCATTCCGGGACGGGCGGGCAGCCCCAGCATTTT. The chain joins TRBV19 to TRBJ1-5; perhaps TRBD1 as D (5 bases). This CDR3 has 17 residues. V shed 4 bases and J shed 7 bases, with 23 bases lying between them. CDR1 is LNHDA and CDR2 is SQIVND in the germline V gene (reference sequence).